Listed here is a single TCR beta chain. Its antigen is undetermined. MiXCR was run by TCRdb on the 5' RACE reads, yielding one entry per CDR3 protein. The table lists some 87,000 distinct CDR3 sequences, 27% of them singletons. The germline CDR1 and CDR2 sequences are KGHSH and LQKENI. The CDR3 extends over 15 amino acids. Trimming took 0 bases from V and 4 from J; bases not matched to a gene: 4. This entry comes from a study of CD8 T cells in ankylosing spondylitis. General study results and limits: Disease-associated clones were reportedly significantly overrepresented in matched ankylosing spondylitis synovial fluid. Blood from ankylosing spondylitis patients appeared to carry a characteristic roughly eight-variant TCR beta motif. With a CD8+ phenotype, disease-linked clones were relatively rare in peripheral blood.

The sequencing input was blood, either unsorted or a sorted T cell fraction (not recorded which). J is TRBJ2-3 and V is TRBV18; TRBD1 matches at 7 bases. This receptor was taken from a male donor with ankylosing spondylitis or in good health (not recorded which). Written as DNA, the CDR3 is TGTGCCAGCTCACCACCGTCGACAGGGCCAGATACGCAGTATTTT. This sequence encodes CASSPPSTGPDTQYF.